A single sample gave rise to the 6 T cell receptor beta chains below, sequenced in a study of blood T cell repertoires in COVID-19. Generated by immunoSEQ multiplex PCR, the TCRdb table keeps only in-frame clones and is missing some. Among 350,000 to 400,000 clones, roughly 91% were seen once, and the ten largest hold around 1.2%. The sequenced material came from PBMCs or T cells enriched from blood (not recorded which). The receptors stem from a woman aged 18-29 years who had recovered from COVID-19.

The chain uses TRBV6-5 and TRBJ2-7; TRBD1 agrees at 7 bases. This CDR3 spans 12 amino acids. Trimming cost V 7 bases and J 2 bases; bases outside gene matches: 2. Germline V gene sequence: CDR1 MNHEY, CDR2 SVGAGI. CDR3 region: CASNRGPYEQYF. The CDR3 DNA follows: TGTGCCAGCAACAGGGGTCCCTACGAGCAGTACTTC.

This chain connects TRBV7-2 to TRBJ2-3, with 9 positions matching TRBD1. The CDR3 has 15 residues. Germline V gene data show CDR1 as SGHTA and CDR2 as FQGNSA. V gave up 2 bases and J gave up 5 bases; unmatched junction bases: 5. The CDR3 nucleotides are TGTGCCAGCAGCTTATGGGACAGGGAAAAAGATACGCAGTATTTT. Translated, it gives CASSLWDREKDTQYF.

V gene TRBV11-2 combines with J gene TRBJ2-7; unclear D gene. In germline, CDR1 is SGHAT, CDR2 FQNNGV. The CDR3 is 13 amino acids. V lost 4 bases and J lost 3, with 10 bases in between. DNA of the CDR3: TGTGCCAGCAGCTCATGGCATATCTACGAGCAGTACTTC. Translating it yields CASSSWHIYEQYF.

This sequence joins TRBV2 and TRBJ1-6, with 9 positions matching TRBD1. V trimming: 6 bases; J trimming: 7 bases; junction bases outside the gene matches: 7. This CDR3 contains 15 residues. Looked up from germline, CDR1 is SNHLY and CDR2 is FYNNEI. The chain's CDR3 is CASRAGTGHNSPLHF. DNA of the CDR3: TGTGCCAGCAGAGCCGGGACAGGGCACAATTCACCCCTCCACTTT.

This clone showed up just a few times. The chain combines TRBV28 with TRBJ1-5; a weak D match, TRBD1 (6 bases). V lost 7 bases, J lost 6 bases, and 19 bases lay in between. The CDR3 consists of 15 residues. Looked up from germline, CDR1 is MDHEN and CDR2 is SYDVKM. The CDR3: CASTVRGGHGQPQHF. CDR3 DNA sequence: TGTGCCAGCACCGTAAGGGGGGGACACGGTCAGCCCCAGCATTTT.

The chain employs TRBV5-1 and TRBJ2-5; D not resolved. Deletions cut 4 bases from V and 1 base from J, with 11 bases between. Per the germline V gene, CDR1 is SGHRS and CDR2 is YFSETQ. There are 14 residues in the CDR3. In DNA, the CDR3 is TGCGCCAGCAGCGATCTCACTACCCAAGAGACCCAGTACTTC. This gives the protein CASSDLTTQETQYF.